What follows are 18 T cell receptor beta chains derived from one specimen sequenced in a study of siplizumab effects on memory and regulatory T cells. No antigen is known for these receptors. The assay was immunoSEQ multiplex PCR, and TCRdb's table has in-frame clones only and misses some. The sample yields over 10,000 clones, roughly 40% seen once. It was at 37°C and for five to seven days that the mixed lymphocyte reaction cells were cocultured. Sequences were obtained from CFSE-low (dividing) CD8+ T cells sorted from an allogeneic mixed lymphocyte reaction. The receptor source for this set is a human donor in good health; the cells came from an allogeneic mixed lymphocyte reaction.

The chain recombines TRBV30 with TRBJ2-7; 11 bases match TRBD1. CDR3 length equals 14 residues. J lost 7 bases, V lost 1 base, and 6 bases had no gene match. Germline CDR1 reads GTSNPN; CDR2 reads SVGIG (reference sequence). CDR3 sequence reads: CAWSAGQGAGEQYF. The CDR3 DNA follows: TGTGCCTGGAGTGCCGGACAGGGGGCTGGTGAGCAGTACTTC. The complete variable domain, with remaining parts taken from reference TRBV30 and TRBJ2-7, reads SQTIHQWPATLVQPVGSPLSLECTVEGTSNPNLYWYRQAAGRGLQLLFYSVGIGQISSEVPQNLSASRPQDRQFILSSKKLLLSDSGFYLCAWSAGQGAGEQYFGPGTRLTVT.

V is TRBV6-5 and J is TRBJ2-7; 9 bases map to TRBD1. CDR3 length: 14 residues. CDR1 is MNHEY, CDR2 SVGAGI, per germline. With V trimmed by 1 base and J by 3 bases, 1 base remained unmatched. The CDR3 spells CASSYLTGGYEQYF. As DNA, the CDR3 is TGTGCCAGCAGTTACTTGACAGGGGGCTACGAGCAGTACTTC.

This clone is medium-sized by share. CDR3 DNA sequence: TGTGCCAGCAGTTGGGGGTCAGATCAGCCCCAGCATTTT. Amino acid sequence: CASSWGSDQPQHF. The chain links TRBV27 to TRBJ1-5; a possible D gene is TRBD1 (5 bases). This CDR3 spans 13 amino acids. The V end was cut by 4 bases, the J end by 5 bases, with 9 bases between. CDR1 MNHEY and CDR2 SMNVEV come from the germline V gene (reference sequence).

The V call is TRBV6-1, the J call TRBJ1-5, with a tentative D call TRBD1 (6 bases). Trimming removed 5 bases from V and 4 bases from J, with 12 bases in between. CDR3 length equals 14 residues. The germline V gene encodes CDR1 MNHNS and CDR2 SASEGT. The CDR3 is CASSQGQLNQPQHF. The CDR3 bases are TGTGCCAGCAGTCAAGGACAGTTAAATCAGCCCCAGCATTTT.

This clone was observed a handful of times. The CDR3 bases are TGTGCCAGCTCACCAAACGGGGGGACTAGCGGGAGGGCCCGTGAGCAGTACTTC. Residues: CASSPNGGTSGRAREQYF. The V gene is TRBV18, the J gene TRBJ2-7; 16 bases match TRBD2. V was pared by 2 bases and J by 7 bases, with 11 bases of the junction left unmatched. The CDR3 loop spans 18 amino acids. The V gene's germline CDR1 is KGHSH and CDR2 LQKENI.

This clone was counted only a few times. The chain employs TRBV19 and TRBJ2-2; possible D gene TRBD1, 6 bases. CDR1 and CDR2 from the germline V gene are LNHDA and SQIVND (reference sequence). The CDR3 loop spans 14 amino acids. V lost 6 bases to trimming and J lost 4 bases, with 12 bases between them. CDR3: CASSYRDTTGELFF. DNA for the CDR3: TGTGCCAGTAGCTACCGGGACACCACCGGGGAGCTGTTTTTT. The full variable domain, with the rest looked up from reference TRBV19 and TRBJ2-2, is DGGITQSPKYLFRKEGQNVTLSCEQNLNHDAMYWYRQDPGQGLRLIYYSQIVNDFQKGDIAEGYSVSREKKESFPLTVTSAQKNPTAFYLCASSYRDTTGELFFGEGSRLTVL.

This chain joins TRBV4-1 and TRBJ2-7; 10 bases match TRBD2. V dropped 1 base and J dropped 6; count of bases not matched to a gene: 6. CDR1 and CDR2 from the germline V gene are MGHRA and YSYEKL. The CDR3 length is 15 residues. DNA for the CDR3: TGCGCCAGCAGCCAAGCGGCTAGCGGGAGTTTCGAGCAGTACTTC. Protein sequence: CASSQAASGSFEQYF.

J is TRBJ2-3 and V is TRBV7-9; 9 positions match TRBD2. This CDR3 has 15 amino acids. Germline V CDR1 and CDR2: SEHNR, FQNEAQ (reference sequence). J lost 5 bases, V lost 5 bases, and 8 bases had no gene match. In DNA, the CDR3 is TGTGCCAGCAGCCATAGCGGGGGCAGTGGAGATACGCAGTATTTT. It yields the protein CASSHSGGSGDTQYF.

The CDR3 loop reads CASSGGTHSNQPQHF. The DNA for the CDR3 is TGTGCCAGCAGCGGTGGGACACATAGCAATCAGCCCCAGCATTTT. The rearrangement joins TRBV5-8 to TRBJ1-5, with D possibly being TRBD1 (6 bases). This CDR3 has 15 amino acids. CDR1 is SGHTS, CDR2 YDEGEE, per germline. Trimming took 4 bases from V and 0 from J, leaving 11 bases between them.

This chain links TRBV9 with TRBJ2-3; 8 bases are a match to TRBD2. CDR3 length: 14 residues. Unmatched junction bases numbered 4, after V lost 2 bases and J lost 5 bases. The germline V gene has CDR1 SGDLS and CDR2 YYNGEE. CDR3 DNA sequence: TGTGCCAGCAGCGTGGGAAGCGGGAGAGATACGCAGTATTTT. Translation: CASSVGSGRDTQYF. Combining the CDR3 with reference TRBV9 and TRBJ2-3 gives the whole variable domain DSGVTQTPKHLITATGQRVTLRCSPRSGDLSVYWYQQSLDQGLQFLIQYYNGEERAKGNILERFSAQQFPDLHSELNLSSLELGDSALYFCASSVGSGRDTQYFGPGTRLTVL.

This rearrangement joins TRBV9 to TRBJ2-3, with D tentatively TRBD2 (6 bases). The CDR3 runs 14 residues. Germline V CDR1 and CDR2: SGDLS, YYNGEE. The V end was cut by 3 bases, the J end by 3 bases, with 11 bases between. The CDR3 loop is CASSEDRGTDTQYF. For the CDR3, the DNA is TGTGCCAGCAGCGAAGACCGGGGGACAGATACGCAGTATTTT.

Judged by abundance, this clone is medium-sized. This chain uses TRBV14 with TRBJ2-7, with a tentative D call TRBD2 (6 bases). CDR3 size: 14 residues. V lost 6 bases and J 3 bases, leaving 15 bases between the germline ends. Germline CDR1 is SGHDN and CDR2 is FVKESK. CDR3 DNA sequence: TGTGCCAGCAGTCGACTAGAGCTCGACTACGAGCAGTACTTC. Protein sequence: CASSRLELDYEQYF.

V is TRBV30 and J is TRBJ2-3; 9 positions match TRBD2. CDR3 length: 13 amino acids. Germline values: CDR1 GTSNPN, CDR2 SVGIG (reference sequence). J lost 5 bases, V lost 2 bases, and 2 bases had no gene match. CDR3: CAWSMTSGDTQYF. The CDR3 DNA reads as TGTGCCTGGAGTATGACTAGCGGAGATACGCAGTATTTT.

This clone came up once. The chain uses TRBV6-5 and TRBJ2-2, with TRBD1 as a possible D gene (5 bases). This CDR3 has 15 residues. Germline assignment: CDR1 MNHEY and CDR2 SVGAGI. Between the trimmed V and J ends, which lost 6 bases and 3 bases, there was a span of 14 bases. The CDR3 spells CASRFSIGDTGELFF. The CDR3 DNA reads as TGTGCCAGCAGGTTCTCAATAGGGGACACCGGGGAGCTGTTTTTT.

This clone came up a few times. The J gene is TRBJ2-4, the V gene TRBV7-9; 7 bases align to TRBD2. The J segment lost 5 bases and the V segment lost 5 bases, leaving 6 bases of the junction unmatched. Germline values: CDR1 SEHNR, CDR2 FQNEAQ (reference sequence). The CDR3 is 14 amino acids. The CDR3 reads CASSPNRGENIQYF. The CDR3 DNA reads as TGTGCCAGCAGCCCCAACCGGGGGGAAAACATTCAGTACTTC.

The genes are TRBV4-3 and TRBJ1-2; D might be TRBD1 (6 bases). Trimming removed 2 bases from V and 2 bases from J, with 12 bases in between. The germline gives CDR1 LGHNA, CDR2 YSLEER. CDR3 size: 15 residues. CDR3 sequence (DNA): TGCGCCAGCAGCCAATCCGACAGGCTCAACTATGGCTACACCTTC. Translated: CASSQSDRLNYGYTF.

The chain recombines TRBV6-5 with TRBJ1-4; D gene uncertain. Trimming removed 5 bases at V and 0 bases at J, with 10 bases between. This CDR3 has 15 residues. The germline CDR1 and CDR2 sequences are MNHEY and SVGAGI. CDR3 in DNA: TGTGCCAGCAGTCCGTACAGTGCAACTAATGAAAAACTGTTTTTT. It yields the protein CASSPYSATNEKLFF.

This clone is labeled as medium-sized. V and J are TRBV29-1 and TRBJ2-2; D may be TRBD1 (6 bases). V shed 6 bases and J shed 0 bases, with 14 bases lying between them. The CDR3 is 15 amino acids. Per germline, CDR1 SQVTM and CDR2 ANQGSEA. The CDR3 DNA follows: TGCAGCGTGCAGCGGACAGAGGCGAACACCGGGGAGCTGTTTTTT. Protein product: CSVQRTEANTGELFF.